This TCR beta chain was obtained from a study of beta chain features in type 1 diabetes. This clone was recorded a few times. The antigen remains undetermined. Broader study findings: Researchers report that Type 1 diabetes patients had moderately but significantly shorter TCRB CDR3s across all four CD4+ subsets. The naive, central memory and Treg TCRB repertoires showed an apparent similarity that was greater among patients than among healthy donors.

Expressed TCRB transcripts were sequenced because the isolated RNA had all been reverse transcribed beforehand. Generated by immunoSEQ multiplex PCR, the TCRdb table keeps only in-frame clones and is missing some. The profile shows about 160,000 clones, approximately 8% of them singletons. This clonotype was obtained from a woman in her thirties or forties with type 1 diabetes. Sequencing input: central memory CD4+ T cells from blood.

CDR3: CASSLGQGGDYGYTF. The CDR3 region has the DNA TGTGCCAGCAGCTTAGGACAGGGTGGGGACTATGGCTACACCTTC. The chain links TRBV7-9 to TRBJ1-2; TRBD1 agrees at 7 bases. The germline CDR1 and CDR2 sequences are SEHNR and FQNEAQ (reference sequence). The ends lost 1 base at V and 3 bases at J; junction bases unmatched: 5. The length of the CDR3 is 15 residues.